This entry lists 2 T cell receptor beta chains sequenced from one sample in a study of blood T cell repertoires in COVID-19. Repertoires were generated with immunoSEQ multiplex PCR, while TCRdb's copy carries only in-frame clones and drops some. The sample yields roughly 250,000 clones, 83% seen once. Specimen: peripheral blood. These receptors originate from a human donor in a cohort sampled during active COVID-19.

The chain is built from TRBV9 and TRBJ2-7; D is possibly TRBD2 (5 bases). The CDR3 consists of 14 residues. The V and J ends lost 0 bases and 3 bases respectively, with 10 bases between them. The V gene's germline CDR1 is SGDLS and CDR2 YYNGEE. The CDR3 spells CASSVGVGIYEQYF. CDR3 DNA sequence: TGTGCCAGCAGCGTAGGTGTCGGGATCTACGAGCAGTACTTC.

This chain connects TRBV7-9 to TRBJ1-5, with 10 bases identical to TRBD1. CDR1 is SEHNR and CDR2 is FQNEAQ in the germline V gene (reference sequence). V dropped 3 bases and J dropped 5; count of bases not matched to a gene: 4. CDR3 length: 15 residues. The CDR3 DNA is TGTGCCAGCAGCTTGGATGGGACAGGGGATCAGCCCCAGCATTTT. It is translated as CASSLDGTGDQPQHF.